Detailed here is one TCR beta chain. It lacks a known antigen. Base qualities are not provided; no much larger clone lies one nucleotide away. TCRbeta CDR3 regions were amplified from genomic DNA by means of the immunoSEQ Assay, a bias-controlled multiplex PCR. On the authors' methods: Within the assay, amplification of reference gene primers was used to estimate how many nucleated cells each sample contained. Sequence reads were collapsed and filtered to measure the absolute abundance of every unique TCRbeta CDR3 rearrangement. For each sample, productive Simpson clonality was calculated as the square root of Simpson's diversity index across productive rearrangements. TCRdb re-hosts the immuneACCESS table, in-frame sequences only. Its copies lack some clones; in the studies checked, an unresolved V gene accounts for under half of them, and the cause for the rest is not known. The V and J calls and the clone size are those of that table, but D and trimming were determined from the DNA. The sample table contains approximately 300,000 clones; only one count was recorded for 90% to 95% of them. Of the sample, around 4.2% falls within the top ten clones.

Participants in the prospective study were enrolled through a virtual design, were aged 18 to 89 years, and lived in approximately 24 United States geographic areas. To assign participants to cohorts, the prospective study relied on clinical history that participants themselves reported in a screening survey and a study questionnaire. Exposed participants were defined as having been in contact with someone with a PCR-confirmed or clinician-diagnosed COVID-19 case within 2 weeks of study entry. Mobile phlebotomists in the prospective study collected whole blood, serum and a nasopharyngeal or oropharyngeal swab from every participant. Prospective study participants could optionally give additional blood draws and questionnaires over an approximately two-month period. Blood samples from the prospective study were shipped frozen or at room temperature prior to DNA extraction. The data are from a study of blood T cell repertoires in COVID-19 (dated by TCRdb to the early 2020s). In the study overall: Samples from collaborators originated in the United States, Italy and Spain and spanned both the acute and convalescent phases of COVID-19. A freely available public database, intended as a resource for researchers studying the immune response to SARS-CoV-2, is where the repertoires were released. Samples were obtained from the ongoing ImmuneRACE study (first 160 participants) and from about 1,300 subjects provided by 6 global collaborators. Sample metadata almost always included a de-identified subject ID, COVID-19 status, age in years and sex. The material from the prospective study consisted of cDNA or gDNA derived from T cells, B-cell-depleted T cells, or PBMCs. Subjects who had been exposed to COVID-19, were actively infected with it, or had recovered from it provided the deeply sampled blood TCRbeta repertoires that made up the dataset. HLA class I and class II types, where available, came from metadata supplied by the sample provider rather than from assay-based typing.

What the work shows at the level of the full study, not this receptor alone: How much clinical and demographic metadata was included differed by source and by participant, and the metadata was provided uncurated.

The sequencing sample was made of PBMCs or T cells enriched from blood (not recorded which). This TCR was sampled from a woman aged 25 to 39 who had been exposed to COVID-19.

The CDR3 region: CASSDSSSYNEQFF. At the DNA level, the sequence is TGCGCCAGCAGCGATTCCAGCTCCTACAATGAGCAGTTCTTC. This receptor chain uses TRBV5-1 and TRBJ2-1, with the D gene not clear enough to name. Trimming at the junction amounts to 4 bases on V and 0 bases on J, and the germline ends lie 8 bases apart. Spanning cysteine to phenylalanine, the CDR3 consists of 14 amino acids. Only CDR3 DNA is held: 42 bases, read in frame from base 1. CDR1 and CDR2 (SGHRS, YFSETQ) derive from the germline V gene.